The sequence of this TCR beta chain was determined in a study of vaccination effects on CD4 cells after COVID-19. The ends lost 6 bases at V and 2 bases at J; junction bases unmatched: 3. Germline V CDR1 and CDR2: MNHNY, SVGAGI (reference sequence). The CDR3 contains 13 residues. The sample holds a few counts of this clone. Its antigen is not known. Libraries were prepared by immunoSEQ multiplex PCR; TCRdb keeps only in-frame clonotypes and omits some of them. Of 50,000 or so clones listed, nearly 80% are singletons. Prior to sequencing, the ViraFEST assay stimulated PBMC with viral peptide pools, which expanded the antigen-specific CD4+ T cells. Isolating CD4+ T cells followed ten to eleven days of culture. Vaccinated recipients, who were negative for nucleocapsid antibodies, had no history of SARS-CoV-2 infection. In culture with around 10 IU/ml IL-2 and around 10 ug/ml peptides, PBMC were grown at two million per well.

The clonotype originates from a human donor who received a COVID-19 vaccine. Source: CD4+ T cells from PBMCs cultured with HCoV-OC43 spike peptides, taken before COVID-19 vaccination. Specified subset: HCoV-OC43 spike overlapping peptide pool stimulation. This chain uses TRBV6-6 with TRBJ1-2; 7 nucleotides agree with TRBD1. The CDR3 DNA reads as TGTGCCAGCAGCCAGGACAGGAACTATGGCTACACCTTC. Protein: CASSQDRNYGYTF.